The clone carrying this TCR beta chain was recorded many times. The antigen remains undetermined. Amplification of TCR beta CDR3 regions used RNA as the template. The HTBI primer set served for first-round RT-PCR of the TCR CDR3. TCRdb itself ran the multiplex PCR reads through MiXCR, one entry per CDR3 protein. The data show around 350,000 distinct CDR3 sequences, under 20% seen once. Lactation, pregnancy, other autoimmune disease or uncontrolled infection excluded patients. From 8.5 to 10 ml of fresh peripheral blood, PBMCs were isolated. The data derive from a study of T cells in Graves' hyperthyroidism and ophthalmopathy. Study findings and constraints: The model foresaw ophthalmopathy a median approximately 6.3 months prior to onset.

The TCR sequence derives from a young woman with Graves' hyperthyroidism. The specimen sequenced was blood.

The CDR3 coding sequence is TGTGCCAGCAGAAGGGCCCGAGCCTACGAGCAGTACTTC. Its translation is CASRRARAYEQYF. V and J are TRBV28 and TRBJ2-7; the D is unclear. Germline CDR1 reads MDHEN; CDR2 reads SYDVKM. The CDR3 is 13 amino acids. The ends were cut back, 6 bases at V and 2 bases at J, with 11 bases in the middle.